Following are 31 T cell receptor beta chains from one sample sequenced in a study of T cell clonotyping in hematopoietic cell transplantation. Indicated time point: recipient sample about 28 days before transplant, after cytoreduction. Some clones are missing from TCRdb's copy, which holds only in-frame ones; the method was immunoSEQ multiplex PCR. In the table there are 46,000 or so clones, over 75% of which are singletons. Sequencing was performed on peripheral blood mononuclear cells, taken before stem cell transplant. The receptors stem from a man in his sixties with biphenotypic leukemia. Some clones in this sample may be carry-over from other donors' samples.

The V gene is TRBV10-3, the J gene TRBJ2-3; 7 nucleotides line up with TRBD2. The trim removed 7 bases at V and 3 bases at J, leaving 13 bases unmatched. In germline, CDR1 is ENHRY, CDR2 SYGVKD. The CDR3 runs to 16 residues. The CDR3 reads CAITPGVGGPTDTQYF. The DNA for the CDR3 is TGTGCCATCACCCCCGGCGTGGGAGGGCCTACAGATACGCAGTATTTT.

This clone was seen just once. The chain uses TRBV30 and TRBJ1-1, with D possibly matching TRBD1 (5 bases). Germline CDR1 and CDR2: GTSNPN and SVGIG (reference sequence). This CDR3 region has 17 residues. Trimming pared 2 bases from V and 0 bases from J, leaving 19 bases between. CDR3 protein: CAWSSEGFGTVNTEAFF. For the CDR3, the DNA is TGTGCCTGGAGTTCGGAGGGTTTCGGGACTGTGAACACTGAAGCTTTCTTT.

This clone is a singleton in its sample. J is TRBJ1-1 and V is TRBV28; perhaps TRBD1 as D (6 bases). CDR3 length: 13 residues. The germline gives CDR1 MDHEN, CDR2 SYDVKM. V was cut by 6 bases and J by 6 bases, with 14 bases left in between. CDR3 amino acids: CASRRQAEAEAFF. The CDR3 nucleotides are TGTGCCAGCAGACGACAGGCGGAGGCTGAAGCTTTCTTT.

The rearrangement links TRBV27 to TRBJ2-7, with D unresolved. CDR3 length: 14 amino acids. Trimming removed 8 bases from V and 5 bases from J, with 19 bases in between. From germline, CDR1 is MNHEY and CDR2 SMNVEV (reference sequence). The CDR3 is CASGRNLGRNEQYF. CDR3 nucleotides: TGTGCCAGCGGACGCAATCTCGGACGAAACGAGCAGTACTTC.

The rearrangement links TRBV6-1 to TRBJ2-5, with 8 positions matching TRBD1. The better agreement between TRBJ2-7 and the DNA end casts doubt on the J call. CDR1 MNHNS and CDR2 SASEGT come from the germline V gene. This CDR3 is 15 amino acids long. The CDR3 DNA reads TGTGCCAGCACCCCCGACAGGGGTGGTTTCTACGAGCAGTACTTC. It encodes CASTPDRGGFYEQYF.

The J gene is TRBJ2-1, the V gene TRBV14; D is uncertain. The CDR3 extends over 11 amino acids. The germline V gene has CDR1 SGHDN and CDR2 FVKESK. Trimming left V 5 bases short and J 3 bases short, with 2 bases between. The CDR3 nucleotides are TGTGCCAGCAGCTACTACAATGAGCAGTTCTTC. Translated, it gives CASSYYNEQFF.

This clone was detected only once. The CDR3 loop reads CASSVDRVSYNEQFF. As DNA, the CDR3 is TGTGCCAGCAGTGTGGACAGGGTTTCTTACAATGAGCAGTTCTTC. The chain is built from TRBV6-6 and TRBJ2-1, with TRBD1 matching 8 bases. The CDR3 covers 15 residues. The trim removed 5 bases at V and 4 bases at J, leaving 7 bases unmatched. Germline loops: CDR1 MNHNY, CDR2 SVGAGI (reference sequence).

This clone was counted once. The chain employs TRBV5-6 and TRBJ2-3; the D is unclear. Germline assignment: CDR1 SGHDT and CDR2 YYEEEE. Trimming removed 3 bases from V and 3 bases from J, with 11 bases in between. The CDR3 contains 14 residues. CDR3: CASSYDVRTDTQYF. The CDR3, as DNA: TGTGCCAGCAGCTACGACGTCAGGACAGATACGCAGTATTTT.

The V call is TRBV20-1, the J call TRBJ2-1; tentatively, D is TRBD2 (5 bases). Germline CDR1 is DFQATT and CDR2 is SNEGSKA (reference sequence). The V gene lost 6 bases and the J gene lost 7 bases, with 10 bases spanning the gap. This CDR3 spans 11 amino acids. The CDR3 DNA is TGCAGTGCCGACCGGGAAAATGAGCAGTTCTTC. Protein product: CSADRENEQFF.

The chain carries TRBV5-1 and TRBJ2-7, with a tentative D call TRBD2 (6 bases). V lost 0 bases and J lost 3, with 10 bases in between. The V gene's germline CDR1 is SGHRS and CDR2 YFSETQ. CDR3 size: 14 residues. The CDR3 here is CASSLAAGNYEQYF. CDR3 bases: TGCGCCAGCAGCTTGGCCGCGGGGAACTACGAGCAGTACTTC.

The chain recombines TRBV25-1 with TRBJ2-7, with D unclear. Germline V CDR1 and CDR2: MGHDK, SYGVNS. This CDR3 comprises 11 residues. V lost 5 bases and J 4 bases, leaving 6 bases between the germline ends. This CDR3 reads CASSLSYEQYF. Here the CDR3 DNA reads TGTGCCAGCAGTTTGAGTTACGAGCAGTACTTC.

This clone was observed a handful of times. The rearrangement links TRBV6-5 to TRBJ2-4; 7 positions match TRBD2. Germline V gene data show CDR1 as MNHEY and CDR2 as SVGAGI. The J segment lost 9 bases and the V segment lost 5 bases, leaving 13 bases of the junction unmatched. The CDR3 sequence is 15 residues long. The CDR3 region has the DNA TGTGCCAGCAGTAGGGCCGGGAGGTATTTCGGCATTCAGTACTTC. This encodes CASSRAGRYFGIQYF.

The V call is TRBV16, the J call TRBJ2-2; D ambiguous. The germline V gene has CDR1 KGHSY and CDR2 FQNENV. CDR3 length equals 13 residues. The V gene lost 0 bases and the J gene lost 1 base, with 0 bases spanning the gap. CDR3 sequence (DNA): TGTGCCAGCAGCCAATCGAACACCGGGGAGCTGTTTTTT. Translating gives CASSQSNTGELFF. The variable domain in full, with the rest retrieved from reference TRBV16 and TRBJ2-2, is GEEVAQTPKHLVRGEGQKAKLYCAPIKGHSYVFWYQQVLKNEFKFLISFQNENVFDETGMPKERFSAKCLPNSPCSLEIQATKLEDSAVYFCASSQSNTGELFFGEGSRLTVL.

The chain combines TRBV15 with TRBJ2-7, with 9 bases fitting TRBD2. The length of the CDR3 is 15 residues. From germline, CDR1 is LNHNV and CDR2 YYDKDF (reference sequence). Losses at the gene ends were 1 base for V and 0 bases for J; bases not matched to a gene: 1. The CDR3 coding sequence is TGTGCCACCAGCAGAGGACTAGCGGACTCCTACGAGCAGTACTTC. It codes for CATSRGLADSYEQYF.

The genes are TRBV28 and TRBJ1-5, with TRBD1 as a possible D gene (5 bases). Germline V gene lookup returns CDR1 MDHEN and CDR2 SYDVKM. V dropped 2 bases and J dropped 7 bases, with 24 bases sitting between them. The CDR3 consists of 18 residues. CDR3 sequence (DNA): TGTGCCAGCAGTTTACTCCGACAACAGGCCTGGTTGAACCAGCCCCAGCATTTT. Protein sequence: CASSLLRQQAWLNQPQHF.

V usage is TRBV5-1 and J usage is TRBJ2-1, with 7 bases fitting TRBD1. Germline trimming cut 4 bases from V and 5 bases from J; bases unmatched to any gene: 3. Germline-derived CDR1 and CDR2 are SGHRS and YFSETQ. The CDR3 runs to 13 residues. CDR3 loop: CASSRGQNNEQFF. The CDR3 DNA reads TGCGCCAGCAGCCGGGGACAGAACAATGAGCAGTTCTTC.

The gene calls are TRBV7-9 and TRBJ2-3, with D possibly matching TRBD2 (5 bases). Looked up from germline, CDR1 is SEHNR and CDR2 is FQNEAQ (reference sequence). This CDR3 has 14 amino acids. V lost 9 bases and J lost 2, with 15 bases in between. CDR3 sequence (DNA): TGTGCCAGTGGCAGGAGCGGTAACACAGATACGCAGTATTTT. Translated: CASGRSGNTDTQYF. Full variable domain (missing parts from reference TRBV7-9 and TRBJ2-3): DTGVSQNPRHKITKRGQNVTFRCDPISEHNRLYWYRQTLGQGPEFLTYFQNEAQLEKSRLLSDRFSAERPKGSFSTLEIQRTEQGDSAMYLCASGRSGNTDTQYFGPGTRLTVL.

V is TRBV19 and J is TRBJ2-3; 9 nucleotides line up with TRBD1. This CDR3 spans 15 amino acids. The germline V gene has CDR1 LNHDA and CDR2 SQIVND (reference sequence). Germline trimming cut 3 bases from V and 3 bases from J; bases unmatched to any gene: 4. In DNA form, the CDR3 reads TGTGCCAGTAGTATCCGGGACAGGGCGACAGATACGCAGTATTTT. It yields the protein CASSIRDRATDTQYF.

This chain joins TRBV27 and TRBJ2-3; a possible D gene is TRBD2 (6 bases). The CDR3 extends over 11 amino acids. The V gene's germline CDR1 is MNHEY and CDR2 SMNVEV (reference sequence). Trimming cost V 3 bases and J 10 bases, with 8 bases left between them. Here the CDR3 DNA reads TGTGCCAGCAGTTTGGGCGGGGCGCAGTATTTT. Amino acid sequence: CASSLGGAQYF.

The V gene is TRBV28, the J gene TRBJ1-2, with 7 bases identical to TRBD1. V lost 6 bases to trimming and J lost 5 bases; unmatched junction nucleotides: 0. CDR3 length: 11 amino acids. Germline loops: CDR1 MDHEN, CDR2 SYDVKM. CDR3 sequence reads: CASSRGYGYTF. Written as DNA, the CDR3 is TGTGCCAGCAGCAGGGGGTATGGCTACACCTTC.

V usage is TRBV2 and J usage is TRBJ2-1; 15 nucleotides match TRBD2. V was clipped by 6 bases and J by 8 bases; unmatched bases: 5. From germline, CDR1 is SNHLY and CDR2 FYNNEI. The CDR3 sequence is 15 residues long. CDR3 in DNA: TGTGCCAGCAGGTCGGGACTAGCGGGAGGCGATGAGCAGTTCTTC. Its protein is CASRSGLAGGDEQFF.

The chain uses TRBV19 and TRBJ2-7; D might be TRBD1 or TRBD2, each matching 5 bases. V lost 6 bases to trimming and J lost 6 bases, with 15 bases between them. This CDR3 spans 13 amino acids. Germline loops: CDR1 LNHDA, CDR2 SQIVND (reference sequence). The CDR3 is CASRSGTGGEQYF. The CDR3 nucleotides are TGTGCCAGTAGGTCCGGGACGGGTGGCGAGCAGTACTTC.

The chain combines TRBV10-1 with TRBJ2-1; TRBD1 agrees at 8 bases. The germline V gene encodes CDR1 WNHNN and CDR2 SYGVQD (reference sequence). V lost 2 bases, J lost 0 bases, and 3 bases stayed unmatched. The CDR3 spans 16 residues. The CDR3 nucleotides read TGCGCCAGCAGTGAGACCACAGGGGGCTCCTACAATGAGCAGTTCTTC. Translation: CASSETTGGSYNEQFF.

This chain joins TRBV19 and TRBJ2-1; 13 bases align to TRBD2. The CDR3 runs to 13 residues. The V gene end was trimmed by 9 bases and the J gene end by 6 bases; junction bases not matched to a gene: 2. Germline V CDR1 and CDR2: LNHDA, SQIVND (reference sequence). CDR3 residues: CASGLAGVNEQFF. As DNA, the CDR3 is TGTGCCAGCGGACTAGCGGGAGTCAATGAGCAGTTCTTC.

Written as DNA, the CDR3 is TGTGCCAGCAGGACGGACAGACTCGACCTCGGCACTGAAGCTTTCTTT. This translates into CASRTDRLDLGTEAFF. The genes are TRBV28 and TRBJ1-1; tentative D call: TRBD1 (6 bases). Germline assignment: CDR1 MDHEN and CDR2 SYDVKM. CDR3 size: 16 residues. Trimming shortened V by 6 bases and J by 4 bases, and 21 bases separated the two germline ends.

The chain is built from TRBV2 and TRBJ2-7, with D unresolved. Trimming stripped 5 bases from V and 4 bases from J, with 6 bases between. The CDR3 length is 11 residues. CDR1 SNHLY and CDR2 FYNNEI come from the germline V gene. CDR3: CASSQVYEQYF. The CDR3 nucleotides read TGTGCCAGCAGTCAGGTGTACGAGCAGTACTTC.

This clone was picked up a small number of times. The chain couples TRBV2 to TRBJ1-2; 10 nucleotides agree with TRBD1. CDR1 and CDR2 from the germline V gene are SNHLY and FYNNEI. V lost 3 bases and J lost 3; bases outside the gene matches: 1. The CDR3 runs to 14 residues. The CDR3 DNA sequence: TGTGCCAGCAGTGAGGACAGGGGGGACTATGGCTACACCTTC. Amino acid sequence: CASSEDRGDYGYTF.

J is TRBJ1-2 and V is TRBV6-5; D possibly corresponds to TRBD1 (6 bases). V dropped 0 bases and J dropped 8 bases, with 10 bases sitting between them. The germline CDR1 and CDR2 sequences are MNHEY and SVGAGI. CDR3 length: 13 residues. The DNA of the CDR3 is TGTGCCAGCAGTTACTCATGGGGGCGCGGCTACACCTTC. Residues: CASSYSWGRGYTF.

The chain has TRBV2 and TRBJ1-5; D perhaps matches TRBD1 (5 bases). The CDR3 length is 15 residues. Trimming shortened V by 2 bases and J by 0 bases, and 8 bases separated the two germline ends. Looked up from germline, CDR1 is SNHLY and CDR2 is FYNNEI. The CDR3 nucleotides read TGTGCCAGCAGTGAATGGGGGTATAGCAATCAGCCCCAGCATTTT. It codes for CASSEWGYSNQPQHF.

CDR3 sequence: CASSVEGGRLTGELFF. CDR3 bases: TGTGCCAGCAGCGTAGAGGGCGGGAGGCTTACCGGGGAGCTGTTTTTT. The chain recombines TRBV9 with TRBJ2-2; 8 bases map to TRBD2. Germline V gene sequence: CDR1 SGDLS, CDR2 YYNGEE. Trimming cost V 0 bases and J 5 bases; bases outside gene matches: 6. This CDR3 is built from 16 residues.

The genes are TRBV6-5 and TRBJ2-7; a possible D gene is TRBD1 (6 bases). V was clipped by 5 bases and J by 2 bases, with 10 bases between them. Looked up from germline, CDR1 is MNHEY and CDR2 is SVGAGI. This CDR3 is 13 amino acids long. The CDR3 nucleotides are TGTGCCAGCAGTCTCCAGGGGCCCTACGAGCAGTACTTC. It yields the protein CASSLQGPYEQYF.